Each of the 22 T cell receptor beta chains below was sequenced from the same sample in a study of T-cell reconstitution after alpha-beta-depleted transplantation in children. A TCRbeta library incorporating unique molecular identifiers was prepared. TCRdb re-analysed the PCR reads in MiXCR, keeping a single row per CDR3 protein. The sample contains hundreds of thousands of distinct CDR3 sequences, about 15% of which appear only once. The sample here was PBMCs from the stem cell graft donor, taken from the stem cell graft. These receptors all come from a human donor who donated a stem cell graft to a child with acute myeloid leukemia.

This clonotype was seen more than once but under ten times. The V gene is TRBV10-3, the J gene TRBJ1-6; possible D gene TRBD1, 5 bases. Germline-derived CDR1 and CDR2 are ENHRY and SYGVKD. The germline V and J ends were trimmed by 0 bases and 7 bases, with 10 bases remaining between them. This CDR3 contains 15 residues. The CDR3 is CAISESQGLNSPLHF. The CDR3 bases are TGTGCCATCAGTGAGTCGCAGGGTCTCAATTCACCCCTCCACTTT.

The rearrangement joins TRBV10-3 to TRBJ2-3; TRBD1 matches at 7 bases. Trimming cost V 2 bases and J 2 bases; bases outside gene matches: 7. CDR3 length: 16 amino acids. The germline CDR1 and CDR2 sequences are ENHRY and SYGVKD. Here the CDR3 reads CAISEGRDSFTDTQYF. The CDR3, as DNA: TGTGCCATCAGTGAGGGCCGGGACAGTTTCACAGATACGCAGTATTTT.

This clonotype was seen a handful of times. CDR3 region: CASSAQGTIQETQYF. In nucleotides, the CDR3 is TGCGCCAGCAGCGCCCAAGGGACAATCCAAGAGACCCAGTACTTC. J is TRBJ2-5 and V is TRBV5-1, with D maybe TRBD1 (6 bases). The CDR3 runs 15 residues. The ends were cut back, 4 bases at V and 1 base at J, with 14 bases in the middle. CDR1 and CDR2 from the germline V gene are SGHRS and YFSETQ. The full variable domain, in which reference TRBV5-1 and TRBJ2-5 provide the parts outside the CDR3, is KAGVTQTPRYLIKTRGQQVTLSCSPISGHRSVSWYQQTPGQGLQFLFEYFSETQRNKGNFPGRFSGRQFSNSRSEMNVSTLELGDSALYLCASSAQGTIQETQYFGPGTRLLVL.

There are a few counts of this clonotype. The chain combines TRBV13 with TRBJ1-1, with D tentatively TRBD1 (6 bases). The CDR3 covers 14 residues. Looked up from germline, CDR1 is PRHDT and CDR2 is FYEKMQ (reference sequence). V lost 1 base and J lost 4, with 10 bases in between. This CDR3 reads CASSLEGGATEAFF. In DNA form, the CDR3 reads TGTGCCAGCAGCTTAGAGGGGGGTGCCACTGAAGCTTTCTTT.

This clonotype was seen a handful of times. The chain employs TRBV20-1 and TRBJ1-6; D possibly corresponds to TRBD1 (6 bases). Germline V gene sequence: CDR1 DFQATT, CDR2 SNEGSKA (reference sequence). V was trimmed by 1 base and J by 0 bases, leaving 13 bases between them. This CDR3 region has 17 residues. The CDR3 sequence: CSARAVGQTSYNSPLHF. CDR3 DNA: TGCAGTGCTAGAGCTGTTGGACAGACCTCCTATAATTCACCCCTCCACTTT.

In its sample, this clonotype was seen a few times. This chain uses TRBV18 with TRBJ2-7; the match to TRBD1 covers 9 bases. CDR3 length: 16 residues. Germline-derived CDR1 and CDR2 are KGHSH and LQKENI. The ends lost 2 bases at V and 5 bases at J; junction bases unmatched: 10. The CDR3 DNA reads as TGTGCCAGCTCACCAATCCCGCCGGGACAGGGAAACGAGCAGTACTTC. Translation gives CASSPIPPGQGNEQYF.

This chain uses TRBV30 with TRBJ2-1; 11 nucleotides line up with TRBD1. The V gene end was trimmed by 6 bases and the J gene end by 7 bases; junction bases not matched to a gene: 11. CDR3 length: 15 amino acids. CDR1 and CDR2 (germline): GTSNPN, SVGIG (reference sequence). This chain's CDR3 is CACKTGQGAKNEQFF. In DNA, the CDR3 is TGTGCCTGCAAGACCGGACAGGGGGCGAAGAATGAGCAGTTCTTC.

This clonotype appeared a few times. The J gene is TRBJ1-6, the V gene TRBV11-2; D ambiguous. The germline V gene has CDR1 SGHAT and CDR2 FQNNGV. The CDR3 is 18 amino acids. V lost 6 bases and J lost 0, with 18 bases in between. The CDR3 nucleotides read TGTGCCAGCAGTAACCCGGATCAGTCGTCCTCCTATAATTCACCCCTCCACTTT. This encodes CASSNPDQSSSYNSPLHF.

J is TRBJ2-2 and V is TRBV7-8, with D perhaps matching TRBD2 (7 bases). V was trimmed by 5 bases and J by 0 bases, leaving 13 bases between them. This CDR3 comprises 16 residues. CDR1 is SGHVS, CDR2 FQNEAQ, per germline. The DNA of the CDR3 is TGTGCCAGCAGCCCCGCGGGGGCCCCGAACACCGGGGAGCTGTTTTTT. Encoded protein: CASSPAGAPNTGELFF.

This clonotype was observed many times. This chain connects TRBV7-2 to TRBJ2-7; D is uncertain. Trimming left V 4 bases short and J 4 bases short, with 5 bases between. CDR3 length equals 11 residues. In germline, CDR1 is SGHTA, CDR2 FQGNSA. The CDR3 DNA is TGTGCCAGCAGCTCCATATACGAGCAGTACTTC. This translates into CASSSIYEQYF.

Regarding this clonotype: A read error may account for a junction end that differs from germline. The CDR3: CATTLDRSTETQYF. The CDR3, as DNA: TGTGCCACTACCTTGGACAGGAGCACAGAAACGCAGTATTTT. This sequence joins TRBV28 and TRBJ2-3; the match to TRBD1 covers 7 bases. The CDR3 consists of 14 residues. Germline CDR1 is MDHEN and CDR2 is SYDVKM.

This clonotype was detected a few times. V usage is TRBV7-2 and J usage is TRBJ1-5; a possible D gene is TRBD1 (6 bases). Germline values: CDR1 SGHTA, CDR2 FQGNSA. The V gene lost 9 bases and the J gene lost 0 bases, with 15 bases spanning the gap. The CDR3 spans 15 residues. CDR3: CASAIQGYSNQPQHF. The CDR3 DNA reads as TGTGCCAGTGCGATACAGGGCTATAGCAATCAGCCCCAGCATTTT.

This clonotype was seen repeatedly, ten times or more. This chain connects TRBV6-1 to TRBJ2-1; 7 nucleotides agree with TRBD2. Germline V CDR1 and CDR2: MNHNS, SASEGT. There are 14 residues in the CDR3. The ends lost 6 bases at V and 4 bases at J; junction bases unmatched: 6. DNA of the CDR3: TGTGCCAGCAGAGACAGCGGGGATTACAATGAGCAGTTCTTC. It codes for CASRDSGDYNEQFF.

This clonotype showed up many times. This sequence joins TRBV7-2 and TRBJ2-2; D might be TRBD2 (6 bases). This CDR3 is 16 amino acids long. The germline V gene has CDR1 SGHTA and CDR2 FQGNSA. Trimming stripped 3 bases from V and 0 bases from J, with 11 bases between. The CDR3 protein is CASSLGGMANTGELFF. The CDR3 nucleotides read TGTGCCAGCAGCTTGGGGGGAATGGCGAACACCGGGGAGCTGTTTTTT.

This sequence joins TRBV7-2 and TRBJ1-2; 11 bases line up with TRBD1. This CDR3 has 15 amino acids. V shed 5 bases and J 2 bases; nucleotides not matched to a gene: 4. CDR1 is SGHTA, CDR2 FQGNSA, per germline. CDR3 amino acids: CASSRRDRGNYGYTF. The CDR3 DNA sequence: TGTGCCAGCAGCCGGCGGGACAGGGGGAACTATGGCTACACCTTC. The variable domain in full, completed from reference TRBV7-2 and TRBJ1-2, reads GAGVSQSPSNKVTEKGKDVELRCDPISGHTALYWYRQSLGQGLEFLIYFQGNSAPDKSGLPSDRFSAERTGGSVSTLTIQRTQQEDSAVYLCASSRRDRGNYGYTFGSGTRLTVV.

This clonotype was seen repeatedly, ten times or more. CDR3 loop: CASSSQGFSNQPQHF. The CDR3 DNA follows: TGTGCCAGCAGTTCCCAGGGTTTTAGCAATCAGCCCCAGCATTTT. This chain uses TRBV12-3 or TRBV12-4 with TRBJ1-5, with D possibly matching TRBD1 (5 bases). The V end lost 4 bases, the J end lost 0 bases, and 10 bases lay between the germline ends. This CDR3 spans 15 amino acids.

In its sample, this clonotype was seen a few times. The chain carries TRBV6-1 and TRBJ2-5; 8 bases match TRBD1. With 5 bases clipped from V and 5 bases from J, the junction kept 10 bases outside the gene matches. Germline values: CDR1 MNHNS, CDR2 SASEGT. The CDR3 is 15 amino acids. Here the CDR3 reads CASSPDRGGRETQYF. Here the CDR3 DNA reads TGTGCCAGCAGTCCTGACAGGGGCGGGCGGGAGACCCAGTACTTC.

This clonotype was seen at least ten times. The V call is TRBV28, the J call TRBJ2-1; TRBD2 is a possible D gene (6 bases). Trimming took 4 bases from V and 10 from J, leaving 11 bases between them. The CDR3 contains 12 residues. Germline CDR1 is MDHEN and CDR2 is SYDVKM. The CDR3 here is CASSSTSWEQFF. In DNA, the CDR3 is TGTGCCAGCAGTTCGACTAGTTGGGAGCAGTTCTTC.

This clonotype was observed a handful of times. This chain joins TRBV7-9 and TRBJ2-1; D possibly corresponds to TRBD2 (6 bases). V was pared by 1 base and J by 12 bases, with 16 bases between. This CDR3 comprises 14 residues. CDR1 SEHNR and CDR2 FQNEAQ come from the germline V gene (reference sequence). This chain's CDR3 is CASSLGGTREGQFF. The CDR3 DNA is TGTGCCAGCAGCTTAGGGGGGACTCGTGAAGGGCAGTTCTTC.

The chain couples TRBV5-1 to TRBJ2-2, with a tentative D call TRBD2 (6 bases). Trimming removed 4 bases at V and 4 bases at J, with 14 bases between. The CDR3 runs to 15 residues. Germline V CDR1 and CDR2: SGHRS, YFSETQ. The CDR3 protein is CASSRSGSGTGELFF. In DNA form, the CDR3 reads TGCGCCAGCAGCAGGAGCGGGTCAGGCACCGGGGAGCTGTTTTTT.

The chain joins TRBV4-1 to TRBJ2-1, with D possibly called TRBD1 or TRBD2 (5 bases each). Trimming shortened V by 5 bases and J by 9 bases, and 11 bases separated the two germline ends. The length of the CDR3 is 12 residues. Germline V lookup: CDR1 MGHRA, CDR2 YSYEKL. In DNA, the CDR3 is TGCGCCAGCAGCTTCGGGGCCGGTGAGCAGTTCTTC. It encodes CASSFGAGEQFF.

This clonotype was recorded a few times. This sequence joins TRBV5-5 and TRBJ2-5; no reliable D call. V was shortened by 0 bases and J by 4 bases, with 7 bases between the two germline ends. Germline CDR1 SGHKS, CDR2 YYEKEE (reference sequence). The CDR3 is made up of 13 amino acids. CDR3 DNA: TGTGCCAGCAGCTTGGATCCTTTAGAGACCCAGTACTTC. Amino acids: CASSLDPLETQYF. Full variable domain (missing parts from reference TRBV5-5 and TRBJ2-5): DAGVTQSPTHLIKTRGQQVTLRCSPISGHKSVSWYQQVLGQGPQFIFQYYEKEERGRGNFPDRFSARQFPNYSSELNVNALLLGDSALYLCASSLDPLETQYFGPGTRLLVL.